One sample yielded the 10 T cell receptor beta chains listed below, sequenced in a study of blood T cell repertoires in COVID-19. Some clones are missing from TCRdb's copy, which holds only in-frame ones; the method was immunoSEQ multiplex PCR. The table lists about 82,000 clones, around four fifths of them singletons, with 18% in the top ten. The specimen was peripheral blood. The receptors come from a man at least 80 years old with active or convalescent COVID-19.

In DNA, the CDR3 is TGTGCCAGCAGCGTGTCCACAGGGGGTGGCTACACCTTC. Its protein product is CASSVSTGGGYTF. This sequence joins TRBV6-5 and TRBJ1-2, with 8 nucleotides matching TRBD1. The germline V gene encodes CDR1 MNHEY and CDR2 SVGAGI. The CDR3 consists of 13 residues. Trimming at V came to 6 bases and at J to 7 bases, leaving 7 bases not matched to a gene.

The chain has TRBV10-3 and TRBJ1-1, with D tentatively TRBD1 (5 bases). Trimming pared 0 bases from V and 7 bases from J, leaving 15 bases between. The CDR3 runs 15 residues. Per germline, CDR1 ENHRY and CDR2 SYGVKD. The CDR3 DNA is TGTGCCATCAGTGAGTCCCACGGGGGAGGGGATGAAGCTTTCTTT. It specifies CAISESHGGGDEAFF.

The chain has TRBV11-3 and TRBJ1-4, with 10 bases identical to TRBD1. J was trimmed by 6 bases and V by 5 bases; bases with no gene match: 9. The germline CDR1 and CDR2 sequences are SGHNT and YENEEA. The CDR3 has 16 amino acids. CDR3: CASSRRQGAVDEKLFF. Here the CDR3 DNA reads TGTGCCAGCAGCAGGAGACAGGGGGCGGTGGATGAAAAACTGTTTTTT.

The chain couples TRBV28 to TRBJ2-7, with 9 bases aligning to TRBD2. The length of the CDR3 is 14 residues. Germline CDR1 MDHEN, CDR2 SYDVKM. With V trimmed by 4 bases and J by 2 bases, 3 bases remained unmatched. CDR3 coding DNA: TGTGCCAGCAGTTCCGCTAGCGGGACCTACGAGCAGTACGTC. Protein product: CASSSASGTYEQYV.

This clone was observed a single time. The J gene is TRBJ1-1, the V gene TRBV5-1, with TRBD1 matching over 9 bases. V shed 4 bases, J shed 2 bases, and the junction held 6 bases outside the gene matches. The length of the CDR3 is 15 residues. The germline V gene has CDR1 SGHRS and CDR2 YFSETQ. The CDR3 bases are TGCGCCAGCAGCACACAACAGGGGGCCAACACTGAAGCTTTCTTT. Encoded protein: CASSTQQGANTEAFF.

The chain joins TRBV20-1 to TRBJ2-1, with 12 nucleotides matching TRBD2. CDR3 length equals 14 residues. In germline, CDR1 is DFQATT, CDR2 SNEGSKA (reference sequence). Losses at the gene ends were 3 bases for V and 8 bases for J; bases not matched to a gene: 5. The CDR3 loop reads CSASLAGGPHEQFF. The CDR3, as DNA: TGCAGTGCTAGTCTAGCGGGAGGGCCGCATGAGCAGTTCTTC.

This chain links TRBV10-1 with TRBJ1-2; D is possibly TRBD1 (5 bases). The CDR3 is 16 residues long. The V gene's germline CDR1 is WNHNN and CDR2 SYGVQD (reference sequence). V lost 0 bases to trimming and J lost 6 bases, with 17 bases between them. The CDR3 DNA sequence: TGCGCCAGCAGTGAGTCACCCGGGACTCCGGGAGATGGCTACACCTTC. It yields the protein CASSESPGTPGDGYTF.

This clone came up a few times. The rearrangement joins TRBV6-2 or TRBV6-3 to TRBJ2-5; D perhaps matches TRBD2 (5 bases). The germline gives CDR1 MNHEY, CDR2 SVGEGT. V was shortened by 6 bases and J by 7 bases, with 12 bases between the two germline ends. The CDR3 sequence is 12 residues long. As DNA, the CDR3 is TGTGCCAGCAGCCACAACCGGGGGACCCAGTACTTC. Translating it yields CASSHNRGTQYF.

The V and J genes are TRBV5-1 and TRBJ2-3, with TRBD2 as a possible D gene (5 bases). Between the trimmed V and J ends, which lost 3 bases and 2 bases, there was a span of 7 bases. This CDR3 has 13 amino acids. The germline V gene encodes CDR1 SGHRS and CDR2 YFSETQ. This CDR3 reads CASSSADTDTQYF. CDR3 DNA: TGCGCCAGCAGCTCAGCGGACACAGATACGCAGTATTTT.

The chain recombines TRBV28 with TRBJ1-2; TRBD1 might be the D (5 bases). V dropped 2 bases and J dropped 2 bases, with 9 bases sitting between them. CDR3 length: 14 residues. Germline lookup yields CDR1 MDHEN and CDR2 SYDVKM. The CDR3 loop reads CASSLGALNYGYTF. Here the CDR3 DNA reads TGTGCCAGCAGTTTAGGGGCGTTGAACTATGGCTACACCTTC.